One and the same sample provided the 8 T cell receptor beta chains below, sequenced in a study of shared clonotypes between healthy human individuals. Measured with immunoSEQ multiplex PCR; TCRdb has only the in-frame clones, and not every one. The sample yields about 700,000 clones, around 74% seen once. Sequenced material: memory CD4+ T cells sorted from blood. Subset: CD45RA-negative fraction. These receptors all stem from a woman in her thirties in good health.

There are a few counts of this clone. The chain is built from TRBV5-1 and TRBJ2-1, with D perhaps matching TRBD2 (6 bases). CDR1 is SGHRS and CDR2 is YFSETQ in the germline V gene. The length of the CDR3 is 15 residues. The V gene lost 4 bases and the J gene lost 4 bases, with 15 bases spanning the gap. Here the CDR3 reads CASSALEGGYNEQFF. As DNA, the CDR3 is TGCGCCAGCAGCGCCCTAGAAGGAGGGTACAATGAGCAGTTCTTC.

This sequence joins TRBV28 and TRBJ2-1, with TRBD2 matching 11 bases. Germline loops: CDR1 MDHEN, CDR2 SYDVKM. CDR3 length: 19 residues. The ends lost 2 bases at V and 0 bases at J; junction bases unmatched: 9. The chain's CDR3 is CASSLDPGLAEDSYNEQFF. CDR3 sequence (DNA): TGTGCCAGCAGTTTAGACCCGGGACTAGCGGAAGACTCCTACAATGAGCAGTTCTTC.

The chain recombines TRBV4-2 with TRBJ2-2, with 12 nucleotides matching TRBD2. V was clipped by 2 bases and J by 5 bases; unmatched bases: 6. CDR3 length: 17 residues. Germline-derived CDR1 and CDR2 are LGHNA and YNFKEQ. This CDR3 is CASSQTSGRSHTGELFF. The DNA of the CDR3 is TGTGCCAGCAGCCAAACTAGCGGGAGGAGTCATACCGGGGAGCTGTTTTTT.

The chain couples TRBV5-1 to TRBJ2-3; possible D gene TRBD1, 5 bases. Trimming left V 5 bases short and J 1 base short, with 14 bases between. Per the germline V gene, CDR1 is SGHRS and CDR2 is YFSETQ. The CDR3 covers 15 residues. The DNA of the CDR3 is TGCGCCAGCAGGCAAGGGGTAACGGGCACAGATACGCAGTATTTT. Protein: CASRQGVTGTDTQYF.

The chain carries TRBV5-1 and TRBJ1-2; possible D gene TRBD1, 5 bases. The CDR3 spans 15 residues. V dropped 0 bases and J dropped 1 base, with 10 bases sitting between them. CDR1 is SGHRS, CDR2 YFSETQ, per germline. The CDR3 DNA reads TGCGCCAGCAGCTTGGATAGGGACGGTAACTATGGCTACACCTTC. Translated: CASSLDRDGNYGYTF.

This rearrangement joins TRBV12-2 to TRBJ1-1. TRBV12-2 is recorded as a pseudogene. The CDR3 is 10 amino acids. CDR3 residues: CASRSRVAFF. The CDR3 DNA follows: TGTGCAAGTCGCTCTCGGGTAGCTTTCTTT.

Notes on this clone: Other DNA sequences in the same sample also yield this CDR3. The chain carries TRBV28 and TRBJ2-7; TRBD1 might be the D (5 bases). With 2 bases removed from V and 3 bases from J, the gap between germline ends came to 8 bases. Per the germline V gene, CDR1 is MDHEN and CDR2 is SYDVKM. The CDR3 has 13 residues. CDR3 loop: CASSLGHLYEQYF. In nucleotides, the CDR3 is TGTGCCAGCAGTTTAGGACACCTCTACGAGCAGTACTTC.

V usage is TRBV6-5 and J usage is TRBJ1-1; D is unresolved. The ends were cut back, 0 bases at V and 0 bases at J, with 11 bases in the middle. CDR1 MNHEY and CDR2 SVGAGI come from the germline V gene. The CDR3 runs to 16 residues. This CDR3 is CASSYSRRGLNTEAFF. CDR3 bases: TGTGCCAGCAGTTACTCGAGACGTGGTTTGAACACTGAAGCTTTCTTT.